Below are 23 T cell receptor beta chains sequenced from a single sample in a study of blood T cell repertoires in COVID-19. The repertoire was sequenced with immunoSEQ multiplex PCR; TCRdb's copy has only in-frame clones and lacks some. The table records about 390,000 clones, 85% to 90% of them present only once. Sequencing used PBMCs or T cells enriched from blood (not recorded which). These receptors all stem from a woman aged 45 to 65 who had recovered from COVID-19.

The chain couples TRBV24-1 to TRBJ2-1; TRBD2 matches 7 bases. Germline CDR1 reads KGHDR; CDR2 reads SFDVKD. Trimming cost V 0 bases and J 7 bases; bases outside gene matches: 14. CDR3 size: 18 residues. CDR3 sequence reads: CATSDLQERGGRWNEQFF. In DNA, the CDR3 is TGTGCCACCAGTGATTTGCAGGAGCGCGGGGGACGGTGGAATGAGCAGTTCTTC.

A remark on this clone: At the DNA level, this CDR3 is encoded by other sequences in the same sample as well. The V gene is TRBV5-1, the J gene TRBJ2-7; D is possibly TRBD1 (6 bases). Germline values: CDR1 SGHRS, CDR2 YFSETQ. V was pared by 4 bases and J by 2 bases, with 10 bases between. There are 13 residues in the CDR3. The CDR3 DNA sequence: TGCGCCAGCAGCCTCAACAGGGCCTACGAGCAGTACTTC. Its protein product is CASSLNRAYEQYF.

CDR3 protein: CASSASTGGSYEQYF. CDR3 nucleotides: TGTGCCAGCAGTGCTTCGACGGGGGGATCCTACGAGCAGTACTTC. This chain links TRBV27 with TRBJ2-7; 7 bases are shared with TRBD2. This CDR3 has 15 amino acids. Germline CDR1 is MNHEY and CDR2 is SMNVEV (reference sequence). The trim removed 5 bases at V and 1 base at J, leaving 8 bases unmatched.

J is TRBJ1-1 and V is TRBV10-3, with TRBD1 identical over 8 bases. Germline-derived CDR1 and CDR2 are ENHRY and SYGVKD. The CDR3 is 12 residues long. V trimming: 7 bases; J trimming: 4 bases; junction bases outside the gene matches: 2. This CDR3 is CAIMTGATEAFF. DNA for the CDR3: TGTGCCATCATGACAGGGGCCACTGAAGCTTTCTTT.

CDR3 residues: CASSSAGTGNYEQYF. The CDR3 bases are TGTGCCAGCAGCTCCGCGGGGACAGGGAACTACGAGCAGTACTTC. The rearrangement joins TRBV6-5 to TRBJ2-7, with 9 bases lining up with TRBD1. The germline V gene encodes CDR1 MNHEY and CDR2 SVGAGI. Trimming cost V 6 bases and J 3 bases; bases outside gene matches: 9. The CDR3 is 15 amino acids.

This rearrangement joins TRBV18 to TRBJ1-6, with 7 bases lining up with TRBD1. The germline CDR1 and CDR2 sequences are KGHSH and LQKENI. The CDR3 is made up of 18 amino acids. Germline trimming cut 2 bases from V and 5 bases from J; bases unmatched to any gene: 12. CDR3 sequence reads: CASSPLVPSGTDNSPLHF. DNA of the CDR3: TGTGCCAGCTCACCATTGGTCCCTTCCGGGACAGATAATTCACCCCTCCACTTT.

This chain links TRBV2 with TRBJ1-5; a possible D gene is TRBD1 (6 bases). The V and J ends lost 4 bases and 2 bases respectively, with 15 bases between them. Germline-derived CDR1 and CDR2 are SNHLY and FYNNEI. This CDR3 contains 16 residues. CDR3 DNA: TGTGCCAGCAGTGCCGGCACAGGGTTTGGCAATCAGCCCCAGCATTTT. Protein: CASSAGTGFGNQPQHF.

The V gene is TRBV4-2, the J gene TRBJ2-3, with 11 bases aligning to TRBD2. The CDR3 contains 17 residues. Germline V gene lookup returns CDR1 LGHNA and CDR2 YNFKEQ. The V segment lost 2 bases and the J segment 4 bases; nucleotides outside the gene matches: 8. The CDR3 DNA follows: TGTGCCAGCAGCCAATTCTTTACTAGCGGGGGACCAGATACGCAGTATTTT. It encodes CASSQFFTSGGPDTQYF.

This clone was detected a few times. The V call is TRBV5-1, the J call TRBJ1-2; 7 positions agree with TRBD1. This CDR3 has 14 residues. V was clipped by 4 bases and J by 3 bases; unmatched bases: 6. Germline CDR1 reads SGHRS; CDR2 reads YFSETQ. The CDR3 region is CASSREGADYGYTF. DNA for the CDR3: TGCGCCAGCAGCCGGGAGGGGGCGGACTATGGCTACACCTTC.

This chain links TRBV28 with TRBJ2-7; 7 bases match TRBD1. With 6 bases clipped from V and 2 bases from J, the junction kept 13 bases outside the gene matches. The CDR3 is 16 amino acids. Germline V gene sequence: CDR1 MDHEN, CDR2 SYDVKM. The CDR3 nucleotides are TGTGCCAGCAGGGGGACAGATGAACTAAAAGCCTACGAGCAGTACTTC. As protein: CASRGTDELKAYEQYF.

The chain combines TRBV29-1 with TRBJ1-2; D is possibly TRBD1 (6 bases). This CDR3 has 14 residues. The germline CDR1 and CDR2 sequences are SQVTM and ANQGSEA. With 4 bases removed from V and 0 bases from J, the gap between germline ends came to 12 bases. This CDR3 reads CSVGPRTANYGYTF. CDR3 DNA: TGCAGCGTTGGCCCCAGGACAGCTAACTATGGCTACACCTTC.

The chain joins TRBV19 to TRBJ1-5; the D is unclear. CDR1 LNHDA and CDR2 SQIVND come from the germline V gene (reference sequence). CDR3 length: 13 residues. V lost 0 bases and J lost 4, with 4 bases in between. The CDR3 DNA sequence: TGTGCCAGTAGTATAGAGCGGAATCAGCCCCAGCATTTT. It encodes CASSIERNQPQHF. Full variable domain (rest looked up from reference TRBV19 and TRBJ1-5): DGGITQSPKYLFRKEGQNVTLSCEQNLNHDAMYWYRQDPGQGLRLIYYSQIVNDFQKGDIAEGYSVSREKKESFPLTVTSAQKNPTAFYLCASSIERNQPQHFGDGTRLSIL.

The chain employs TRBV2 and TRBJ2-5; D ambiguous. The CDR3 is 13 amino acids. Trimming shortened V by 3 bases and J by 2 bases, and 7 bases separated the two germline ends. Germline V CDR1 and CDR2: SNHLY, FYNNEI. CDR3 in amino acids: CASSDRVQETQYF. CDR3 nucleotide sequence: TGTGCCAGCAGTGACCGCGTTCAAGAGACCCAGTACTTC.

V usage is TRBV7-9 and J usage is TRBJ2-5, with 7 nucleotides matching TRBD2. V lost 8 bases, J lost 5 bases, and 8 bases stayed unmatched. The CDR3 extends over 13 amino acids. Germline assignment: CDR1 SEHNR and CDR2 FQNEAQ (reference sequence). The CDR3 sequence is CASSGGVRETQYF. The CDR3 coding sequence is TGTGCCAGCTCGGGAGGCGTTCGGGAGACCCAGTACTTC.

The gene calls are TRBV3-1 (or the pseudogene TRBV3-2) and TRBJ2-5; TRBD2 matches 8 bases. The CDR3 runs 14 residues. The V gene end was trimmed by 4 bases and the J gene end by 4 bases; junction bases not matched to a gene: 5. The germline CDR1 and CDR2 sequences are LGHDT and YNNKEL (reference sequence). Here the CDR3 DNA reads TGTGCCAGCAGCCTCCCGGGGGGGCCAGAGACCCAGTACTTC. The encoded protein is CASSLPGGPETQYF.

This clone was observed once. CDR3 sequence reads: CASTSGTSGGDTQYF. Written as DNA, the CDR3 is TGCGCCAGCACCTCCGGGACTAGCGGGGGGGATACGCAGTATTTT. J is TRBJ2-3 and V is TRBV10-2; 15 positions match TRBD2. The ends lost 7 bases at V and 6 bases at J; junction bases unmatched: 5. CDR1 and CDR2 from the germline V gene are WSHSY and SAAADI. This CDR3 contains 15 residues.

The chain has TRBV27 and TRBJ1-6; 9 bases fit TRBD1. The CDR3 spans 17 residues. Germline CDR1 MNHEY, CDR2 SMNVEV (reference sequence). V lost 5 bases, J lost 0 bases, and 5 bases stayed unmatched. The CDR3 reads CASSSSGQGSYNSPLHF. In nucleotides, the CDR3 is TGTGCCAGCAGTAGCTCGGGACAGGGCTCCTATAATTCACCCCTCCACTTT.

The J gene is TRBJ1-1, the V gene TRBV30; no firm D call. With 2 bases removed from V and 1 base from J, the gap between germline ends came to 5 bases. CDR3 length: 12 amino acids. Germline-derived CDR1 and CDR2 are GTSNPN and SVGIG (reference sequence). DNA of the CDR3: TGTGCCTGGAGTAGGAGGAACACTGAAGCTTTCTTT. It codes for CAWSRRNTEAFF.

A single count supports this clone. This chain joins TRBV6-5 and TRBJ1-5, with D uncertain. This CDR3 comprises 12 residues. Germline V lookup: CDR1 MNHEY, CDR2 SVGAGI. V lost 11 bases to trimming and J lost 6 bases, with 14 bases between them. CDR3 nucleotide sequence: TGTGCCCGCGCGGATTCGGGTCAGCCCCAGCATTTT. Its translation is CARADSGQPQHF.

CDR3 sequence (DNA): TGTGCCAGCAGGGGCGTAGGCTACACCTTC. As protein: CASRGVGYTF. The genes are TRBV2 and TRBJ1-2; D remains ambiguous. The length of the CDR3 is 10 residues. The germline V gene encodes CDR1 SNHLY and CDR2 FYNNEI. V dropped 6 bases and J dropped 8 bases, with 7 bases sitting between them. The variable domain in full, with the rest retrieved from reference TRBV2 and TRBJ1-2, is EPEVTQTPSHQVTQMGQEVILRCVPISNHLYFYWYRQILGQKVEFLVSFYNNEISEKSEIFDDQFSVERPDGSNFTLKIRSTKLEDSAMYFCASRGVGYTFGSGTRLTVV.

CDR3 region: CASSFTSGGVLHETQYF. CDR3 in DNA: TGTGCCAGCAGCTTCACTAGCGGGGGGGTTTTGCATGAGACCCAGTACTTC. V and J are TRBV11-2 and TRBJ2-5; 13 nucleotides match TRBD2. Germline V lookup: CDR1 SGHAT, CDR2 FQNNGV. The CDR3 spans 17 residues. The V gene end was trimmed by 3 bases and the J gene end by 5 bases; junction bases not matched to a gene: 9.

The chain carries TRBV5-5 and TRBJ2-5, with unresolved D. V was trimmed by 0 bases and J by 5 bases, leaving 5 bases between them. This CDR3 region has 12 residues. The germline V gene encodes CDR1 SGHKS and CDR2 YYEKEE (reference sequence). DNA of the CDR3: TGTGCCAGCAGCTTGGGGAGTGAGACCCAGTACTTC. Its protein product is CASSLGSETQYF.

V and J are TRBV7-2 and TRBJ2-2; D is possibly TRBD2 (6 bases). CDR1 is SGHTA, CDR2 FQGNSA, per germline. The CDR3 contains 15 residues. The germline V and J ends were trimmed by 5 bases and 3 bases, with 13 bases remaining between them. CDR3 protein: CASSLAGGDTGELFF. CDR3 DNA sequence: TGTGCCAGCAGCCTCGCCGGCGGGGACACCGGGGAGCTGTTTTTT.